The entry that follows covers one TCR beta chain sequence. This clonotype was counted between two and nine times. Its target antigen remains unknown. It has no much larger one-base neighbor in the sample; base qualities were not kept. This record comes from a study of early T cells in non-severe SARS-CoV-2 infection (dated by TCRdb to the early 2020s). For context, the study as a whole: Because TCR sequencing relied on bulk RNA taken from unsorted whole blood, pairing of alpha and beta chains was not possible.

Here is what the overall study found, with its caveats: Matching against VDJdb was skewed toward anti-spike CD8 responses, likely underestimated virus-specific expansions, and missed private and CD4 specificities.

Via the germline V gene, CDR1 is SGHNT and CDR2 YENEEA. Spanning cysteine to phenylalanine, the CDR3 consists of 15 amino acids. Kept here is only the CDR3 DNA, which spans 45 bases and is read in frame from base 1. Germline trimming amounts to 5 bases on V and 5 bases on J, with 9 as the count of junction bases outside the gene matches. Receptor amplification or capture employed 5' RACE. The sequencer was a NextSeq 500. To correct for sequencing error and PCR bias, the TCR library protocol tagged individual cDNA molecules with unique molecular identifiers. Both TCR alpha and beta chains were sequenced, and tight co-correlation was observed between alpha and beta sequence abundances in each sample. The paper's data handling went like this. V gene, J gene and CDR3 annotation of TCR sequences was performed with Decombinator V4. Expanded TCRs were defined as changing significantly between any two time points under a Poisson model with p below 0.0001. TCR abundances were normalised to the total number of TCRs sequenced per sample and expressed as counts per million. TRAV1-2 paired with TRAJ12, TRAJ20 or TRAJ33 defined MAIT TCRs, while TRAV10 paired with TRAJ18 defined iNKT TCRs. VDJdb, accessed 1 November 2021, was searched for CMV, EBV and SARS-CoV-2 annotated TCRs, with TCRs annotated for multiple antigens excluded. TCRdb trimmed the raw reads at Q25, called clones with MiXCR and kept productive beta chains. Duplicate CDR3 protein sequences are folded into a single record with the most common DNA and genes. The authors' filters were not applied to this entry. The sample table lists over 80,000 distinct CDR3 sequences, around 15% of them with a count of one. The ten largest make up approximately 11% of the sample.

Set within a cohort of healthcare workers in London, UK, this nested case-control study involved weekly PCR testing of nasopharyngeal swabs along with blood sampling. Between 23 and 31 March 2020, the week of the UK lockdown, healthcare workers were enrolled and then followed up weekly for as long as 16 weeks. The sequencing sample was made of whole blood. This TCR was recovered from an adult who was a healthcare worker with PCR-confirmed SARS-CoV-2 infection or an uninfected control (not recorded which). The chain employs TRBV11-3 and TRBJ2-3; 8 nucleotides in the junction match TRBD2. The CDR3 loop reads CASSLSGGPGDTQYF. The nucleotides read TGTGCCAGCAGCCTCAGCGGGGGCCCGGGAGATACGCAGTATTTT. Joined to the reference TRBV11-3 and TRBJ2-3 proteins, this CDR3 gives the full variable domain: EAGVVQSPRYKIIEKKQPVAFWCNPISGHNTLYWYLQNLGQGPELLIRYENEEAVDDSQLPKDRFSAERLKGVDSTLKIQPAELGDSAVYLCASSLSGGPGDTQYFGPGTRLTVL.